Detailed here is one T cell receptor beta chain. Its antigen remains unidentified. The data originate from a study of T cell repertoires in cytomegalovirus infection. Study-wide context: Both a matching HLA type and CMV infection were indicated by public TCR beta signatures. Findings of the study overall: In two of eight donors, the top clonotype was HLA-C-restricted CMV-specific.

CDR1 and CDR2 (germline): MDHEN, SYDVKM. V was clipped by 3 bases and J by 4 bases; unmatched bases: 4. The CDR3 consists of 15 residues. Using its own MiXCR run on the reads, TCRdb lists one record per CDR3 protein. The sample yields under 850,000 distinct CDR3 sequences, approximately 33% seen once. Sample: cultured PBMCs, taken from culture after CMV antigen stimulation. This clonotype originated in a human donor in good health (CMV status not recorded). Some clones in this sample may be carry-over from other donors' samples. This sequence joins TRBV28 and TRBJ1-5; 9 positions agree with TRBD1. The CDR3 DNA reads TGTGCCAGCAGTTTGGCCGGGACAGGGAATCAGCCCCAGCATTTT. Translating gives CASSLAGTGNQPQHF.